The 32 T cell receptor beta chains below come from one sample, sequenced in a study of blood T cell repertoires in COVID-19 (dated by TCRdb to the early 2020s). Preparation of the library involved the immunoSEQ multiplex PCR assay. This is the immuneACCESS table as TCRdb keeps it, with only in-frame sequences that have V and J called. A part of the clones is gone; compared with another copy, unresolved V genes explain less than half, and the rest is unexplained. The sample records fewer than 50,000 clones, around four fifths of which are singletons. Of the sample, 1.5% to 2% falls within the top ten clones. The material sequenced was peripheral blood. All receptors derive from a man in his sixties with COVID-19, enrolled during active disease.

This clone was seen only a few times. The chain is built from TRBV5-1 and TRBJ2-3; D possibly corresponds to TRBD2 (5 bases). CDR3 length equals 15 residues. Germline values: CDR1 SGHRS, CDR2 YFSETQ. The V and J ends lost 2 bases and 4 bases respectively, with 14 bases between them. CDR3 sequence: CASSLKPGRADTQYF. Here the CDR3 DNA reads TGCGCCAGCAGCTTAAAACCCGGGCGGGCAGATACGCAGTATTTT.

This clone was recorded a few times. The chain combines TRBV7-2 with TRBJ1-6, with TRBD1 as a possible D gene (6 bases). V was shortened by 5 bases and J by 13 bases, with 18 bases between the two germline ends. The CDR3 extends over 14 amino acids. Germline V gene lookup returns CDR1 SGHTA and CDR2 FQGNSA. The CDR3 is CASSPQSAGAPLHF. CDR3 coding DNA: TGTGCCAGCAGCCCTCAATCTGCGGGGGCCCCCCTCCACTTT. Drawing the rest from reference TRBV7-2 and TRBJ1-6, the complete variable domain is GAGVSQSPSNKVTEKGKDVELRCDPISGHTALYWYRQSLGQGLEFLIYFQGNSAPDKSGLPSDRFSAERTGGSVSTLTIQRTQQEDSAVYLCASSPQSAGAPLHFGNGTRLTVT.

The genes are TRBV28 and TRBJ1-6; D not certain. The CDR3 runs to 14 residues. Germline CDR1 is MDHEN and CDR2 is SYDVKM. V lost 2 bases to trimming and J lost 10 bases, with 12 bases between them. The DNA for the CDR3 is TGTGCCAGCAGTTTAAGGAGGGTATCCTCACCCCTCCACTTT. The encoded protein is CASSLRRVSSPLHF. Drawing the rest from reference TRBV28 and TRBJ1-6, the complete variable domain is DVKVTQSSRYLVKRTGEKVFLECVQDMDHENMFWYRQDPGLGLRLIYFSYDVKMKEKGDIPEGYSVSREKKERFSLILESASTNQTSMYLCASSLRRVSSPLHFGNGTRLTVT.

The rearrangement links TRBV4-2 to TRBJ1-1, with D possibly matching TRBD1 (5 bases). Per germline, CDR1 LGHNA and CDR2 YNFKEQ. The CDR3 extends over 13 amino acids. V lost 6 bases to trimming and J lost 1 base, with 9 bases between them. The CDR3 sequence: CASRAGTNTEAFF. CDR3 coding DNA: TGTGCCAGCAGAGCGGGGACGAACACTGAAGCTTTCTTT.

CDR3 DNA: TGTGCCAGCAGCCCACCGGGACAGGGGGCCACCGGGGAGCTGTTTTTT. Translation gives CASSPPGQGATGELFF. The chain is built from TRBV7-6 and TRBJ2-2; 12 bases are shared with TRBD1. CDR1 is SGHVS, CDR2 FNYEAQ, per germline. The junction had 5 bases not matched to a gene; V was cut back by 5 bases and J by 4 bases. This CDR3 spans 16 amino acids.

The genes are TRBV3-1 (or the pseudogene TRBV3-2) and TRBJ1-1; possible D gene TRBD1, 6 bases. The germline V gene encodes CDR1 LGHDT and CDR2 YNNKEL (reference sequence). The V gene lost 5 bases and the J gene lost 1 base, with 14 bases spanning the gap. This CDR3 contains 15 residues. The CDR3 bases are TGTGCCAGCAGCGGGACACGTACTACGAACACTGAAGCTTTCTTT. Amino acid sequence: CASSGTRTTNTEAFF.

The chain couples TRBV29-1 to TRBJ2-2; 7 bases are shared with TRBD2. The CDR3 length is 15 residues. From germline, CDR1 is SQVTM and CDR2 ANQGSEA. Trimming at V came to 3 bases and at J to 1 base, leaving 5 bases not matched to a gene. CDR3 region: CSVDGGRGNTGELFF. Here the CDR3 DNA reads TGCAGCGTTGACGGAGGGAGGGGGAACACCGGGGAGCTGTTTTTT.

The V gene is TRBV5-1, the J gene TRBJ2-7; the D gene is possibly TRBD2 (6 bases). Germline V gives CDR1 SGHRS, CDR2 YFSETQ. CDR3 length: 15 residues. The V end lost 0 bases, the J end lost 2 bases, and 12 bases lay between the germline ends. CDR3 in DNA: TGCGCCAGCAGCTTGGGGGCGGGATGGGCCTACGAGCAGTACTTC. This codes for CASSLGAGWAYEQYF.

This chain joins TRBV7-2 and TRBJ1-3, with D unresolved. Germline-derived CDR1 and CDR2 are SGHTA and FQGNSA. V dropped 4 bases and J dropped 5 bases, with 15 bases sitting between them. The CDR3 runs 15 residues. This CDR3 is CASSSQQSSRNTIYF. The DNA for the CDR3 is TGTGCCAGCAGCTCCCAACAGAGTTCCAGAAACACCATATATTTT.

The V and J genes are TRBV7-2 and TRBJ2-3, with D uncertain. Between the trimmed V and J ends, which lost 0 bases and 2 bases, there was a span of 12 bases. This CDR3 region has 16 residues. CDR1 is SGHTA, CDR2 FQGNSA, per germline. CDR3 loop: CASSLAARYYTDTQYF. CDR3 nucleotide sequence: TGTGCCAGCAGCTTAGCGGCCAGATACTACACAGATACGCAGTATTTT.

In this sample, this clone turned up once. The rearrangement joins TRBV9 to TRBJ2-5; 8 bases are a match to TRBD2. Germline CDR1 is SGDLS and CDR2 is YYNGEE. Trimming at V came to 0 bases and at J to 1 base, leaving 5 bases not matched to a gene. The CDR3 is made up of 16 amino acids. The CDR3, as DNA: TGTGCCAGCAGCGTAGCTTGGCGGGAGGCCCAAGAGACCCAGTACTTC. Translating it yields CASSVAWREAQETQYF.

CDR3 region: CASSPTGLSGNTIYF. CDR3 DNA sequence: TGTGCCAGCTCACCAACAGGGTTATCTGGAAACACCATATATTTT. The genes are TRBV18 and TRBJ1-3; D is possibly TRBD1 (6 bases). CDR3 size: 15 residues. Germline CDR1 reads KGHSH; CDR2 reads LQKENI. The V gene lost 2 bases and the J gene lost 1 base, with 9 bases spanning the gap.

CDR3 loop: CASSEQLAPGELFF. As DNA, the CDR3 is TGTGCCAGCAGTGAGCAGTTAGCCCCCGGGGAGCTGTTTTTT. The chain employs TRBV2 and TRBJ2-2; D gene unclear. Looked up from germline, CDR1 is SNHLY and CDR2 is FYNNEI. V lost 3 bases and J 6 bases, leaving 11 bases between the germline ends. The length of the CDR3 is 14 residues.

V gene TRBV4-1 combines with J gene TRBJ1-2; TRBD1 matches at 9 bases. Germline V gene data show CDR1 as MGHRA and CDR2 as YSYEKL. The length of the CDR3 is 17 residues. The V gene end was trimmed by 0 bases and the J gene end by 6 bases; junction bases not matched to a gene: 11. The CDR3 nucleotides are TGCGCCAGCAGCCAAGATCGTCCGGGACAGGGCTATAATGGCTACACCTTC. Its protein product is CASSQDRPGQGYNGYTF.

The CDR3 DNA sequence: TGTGCCAGCAGCTCCCCGGGACACTACGAGCAGTACTTC. Protein sequence: CASSSPGHYEQYF. The chain has TRBV7-9 and TRBJ2-7; possibly TRBD1 for D (6 bases). The V end lost 4 bases, the J end lost 3 bases, and 10 bases lay between the germline ends. Per the germline V gene, CDR1 is SEHNR and CDR2 is FQNEAQ (reference sequence). CDR3 length: 13 residues.

The gene calls are TRBV6-5 and TRBJ1-2, with D tentatively TRBD1 (6 bases). This CDR3 is 14 amino acids long. Per the germline V gene, CDR1 is MNHEY and CDR2 is SVGAGI. V was clipped by 6 bases and J by 5 bases, with 16 bases between them. CDR3: CASRLGAGVYGYTF. CDR3 coding DNA: TGTGCCAGCAGACTCGGGGCAGGGGTGTATGGCTACACCTTC.

This clone was observed a handful of times. The chain combines TRBV20-1 with TRBJ1-5, with D possibly TRBD1 on 5 matching bases. The CDR3 length is 13 residues. Germline CDR1 and CDR2: DFQATT and SNEGSKA (reference sequence). Trimming cost V 3 bases and J 2 bases, with 8 bases left between them. The CDR3 bases are TGCAGTGCTAGTTGGGGGGGCAATCAGCCCCAGCATTTT. The encoded protein is CSASWGGNQPQHF.

The genes are TRBV19 and TRBJ2-1; weak D call: TRBD2 (7 bases). The germline V gene has CDR1 LNHDA and CDR2 SQIVND (reference sequence). The germline V and J ends were trimmed by 7 bases and 7 bases, with 17 bases remaining between them. The CDR3 runs 14 residues. For the CDR3, the DNA is TGTGCCAGTAATCCGATTGGGGGGGCGAATGAGCAGTTCTTC. Translated, it gives CASNPIGGANEQFF.

This chain joins TRBV7-2 and TRBJ2-7; D might be TRBD1 (6 bases). Germline lookup yields CDR1 SGHTA and CDR2 FQGNSA. The length of the CDR3 is 16 residues. V dropped 5 bases and J dropped 3 bases, with 20 bases sitting between them. The CDR3 nucleotides are TGTGCCAGCAGCCCAACCGGGACACAACCCCACTACGAGCAGTACTTC. Translation gives CASSPTGTQPHYEQYF.

This clone showed up just a few times. The V call is TRBV5-1, the J call TRBJ2-3; 9 bases match TRBD1. This CDR3 is 14 amino acids long. Germline loops: CDR1 SGHRS, CDR2 YFSETQ. The junction had 6 bases not matched to a gene; V was cut back by 4 bases and J by 6 bases. CDR3 coding DNA: TGCGCCAGCAGCAAGGACAGGGGAAGCGATACGCAGTATTTT. It is translated as CASSKDRGSDTQYF.

The chain links TRBV10-3 to TRBJ2-5; a possible D gene is TRBD1 (5 bases). The CDR3 covers 15 residues. The V and J ends lost 3 bases and 1 base respectively, with 12 bases between them. The V gene's germline CDR1 is ENHRY and CDR2 SYGVKD. The CDR3 loop is CAISDWGRGQETQYF. Here the CDR3 DNA reads TGTGCCATCAGTGATTGGGGTAGGGGCCAAGAGACCCAGTACTTC.

This clone was observed once. The chain links TRBV27 to TRBJ1-5, with 8 bases fitting TRBD1. With 5 bases clipped from V and 6 bases from J, the junction kept 6 bases outside the gene matches. Germline CDR1 reads MNHEY; CDR2 reads SMNVEV (reference sequence). This CDR3 comprises 14 residues. CDR3: CASSTRQGSQPQHF. In DNA form, the CDR3 reads TGTGCCAGCAGTACCCGACAGGGGTCTCAGCCCCAGCATTTT.

V is TRBV28 and J is TRBJ1-5; 10 bases agree with TRBD1. Germline V gives CDR1 MDHEN, CDR2 SYDVKM. The V and J ends lost 3 bases and 3 bases, in that order; junction bases with no gene match: 2. This CDR3 is 15 amino acids long. The CDR3, as DNA: TGTGCCAGCAGTTTTGGACAGGGGGACAATCAGCCCCAGCATTTT. Its protein product is CASSFGQGDNQPQHF. The full variable domain, rest sourced from reference TRBV28 and TRBJ1-5, is DVKVTQSSRYLVKRTGEKVFLECVQDMDHENMFWYRQDPGLGLRLIYFSYDVKMKEKGDIPEGYSVSREKKERFSLILESASTNQTSMYLCASSFGQGDNQPQHFGDGTRLSIL.

The J gene is TRBJ1-2, the V gene TRBV4-2, with D possibly matching TRBD1 (6 bases). CDR3 length: 16 residues. The germline gives CDR1 LGHNA, CDR2 YNFKEQ. V lost 0 bases and J 8 bases, leaving 19 bases between the germline ends. CDR3 in DNA: TGTGCCAGCAGCCAAGATGGGAACAGGGAAGTACTAGGCTACACCTTC. Encoded protein: CASSQDGNREVLGYTF.

V usage is TRBV6-6 and J usage is TRBJ1-2, with unresolved D. The V gene lost 6 bases and the J gene lost 0 bases, with 5 bases spanning the gap. The CDR3 has 12 amino acids. The germline V gene encodes CDR1 MNHNY and CDR2 SVGAGI (reference sequence). CDR3 loop: CASSPTNYGYTF. The CDR3 DNA reads as TGTGCCAGCAGCCCCACTAACTATGGCTACACCTTC.

The V and J genes are TRBV7-2 and TRBJ1-1; 7 bases are a match to TRBD1. This CDR3 contains 11 residues. Germline V gene sequence: CDR1 SGHTA, CDR2 FQGNSA. J gave up 7 bases and V 8 bases, and 4 bases lay outside the gene matches. CDR3 nucleotide sequence: TGTGCCAGCTATGACAGGGTTGAAGCTTTCTTT. Its protein is CASYDRVEAFF.

This clone was picked up one time. This chain connects TRBV19 to TRBJ2-2, with D perhaps matching TRBD2 (5 bases). Germline-derived CDR1 and CDR2 are LNHDA and SQIVND (reference sequence). Trimming pared 3 bases from V and 4 bases from J, leaving 12 bases between. This CDR3 region has 15 residues. Written as DNA, the CDR3 is TGTGCCAGTAGTATCGGAGGAACCCTCACCGGGGAGCTGTTTTTT. Translated: CASSIGGTLTGELFF.

The rearrangement uses TRBV28 and TRBJ1-2; D gene uncertain. The CDR3 consists of 14 residues. V was shortened by 2 bases and J by 10 bases, with 17 bases between the two germline ends. Germline V gene lookup returns CDR1 MDHEN and CDR2 SYDVKM. The DNA of the CDR3 is TGTGCCAGCAGTTTAGCCGCATCTGAGAATGCCTACACCTTC. It encodes CASSLAASENAYTF.

J is TRBJ1-1 and V is TRBV2; maybe TRBD1 (6 bases). Deletions cut 9 bases from V and 8 bases from J, with 22 bases between. The CDR3 is 14 amino acids. The germline gives CDR1 SNHLY, CDR2 FYNNEI. CDR3 protein: CASYERQGPSEAFF. In nucleotides, the CDR3 is TGTGCCAGTTATGAAAGGCAGGGGCCCTCCGAAGCTTTCTTT.

This clone was detected a few times. V gene TRBV6-4 combines with J gene TRBJ2-1, with D tentatively TRBD1 (7 bases). The CDR3 length is 15 residues. Germline V gene data show CDR1 as MRHNA and CDR2 as SNTAGT. V shed 6 bases and J shed 5 bases, with 17 bases lying between them. Here the CDR3 DNA reads TGTGCCAGCAGCGATGGCCAGGGGGGAGACAATGAGCAGTTCTTC. It is translated as CASSDGQGGDNEQFF.

The chain links TRBV5-1 to TRBJ2-2; 9 nucleotides align to TRBD1. The CDR3 runs to 14 residues. Germline CDR1 SGHRS, CDR2 YFSETQ. V gave up 4 bases and J gave up 4 bases; unmatched junction bases: 2. Here the CDR3 reads CASSGQGSTGELFF. CDR3 coding DNA: TGCGCCAGCAGCGGACAGGGGAGCACCGGGGAGCTGTTTTTT.

The rearrangement links TRBV6-6 to TRBJ1-2; D not resolved. Germline V gene sequence: CDR1 MNHNY, CDR2 SVGAGI (reference sequence). The CDR3 consists of 14 residues. V was trimmed by 0 bases and J by 8 bases, leaving 13 bases between them. This CDR3 is CASSYSGPRGGYTF. In nucleotides, the CDR3 is TGTGCCAGCAGTTACTCGGGCCCGCGCGGGGGCTACACCTTC.